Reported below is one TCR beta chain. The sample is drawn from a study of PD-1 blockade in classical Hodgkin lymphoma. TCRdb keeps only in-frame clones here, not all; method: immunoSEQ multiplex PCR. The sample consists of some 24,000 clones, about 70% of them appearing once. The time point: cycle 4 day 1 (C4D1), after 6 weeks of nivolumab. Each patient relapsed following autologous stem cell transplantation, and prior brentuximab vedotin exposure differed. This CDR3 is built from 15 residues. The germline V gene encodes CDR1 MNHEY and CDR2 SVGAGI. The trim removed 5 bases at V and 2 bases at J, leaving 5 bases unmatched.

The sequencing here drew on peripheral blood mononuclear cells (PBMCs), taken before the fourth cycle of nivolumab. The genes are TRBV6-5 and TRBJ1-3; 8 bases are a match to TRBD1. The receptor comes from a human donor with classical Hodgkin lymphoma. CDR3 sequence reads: CASSPDRGAGNTIYF. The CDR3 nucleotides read TGTGCCAGCAGTCCTGACAGGGGAGCTGGAAACACCATATATTTT.